A selection of T cell receptor beta chains follows, all from one sample in a study of shared clonotypes between healthy human individuals. TCRdb's copy holds only in-frame clones and misses some; the assay was immunoSEQ multiplex PCR. Of 2 million to 3 million clones in the sample, just over 90% were seen once. Source material: naive CD4+ T cells sorted from blood. These receptors were taken from a man between 18 and 29 years old in good health. The CDR3 runs from the conserved cysteine through the conserved F or W. The D gene is left open where the match is weak. Clone size is not always given. Where it is, it says once, few, many or a class for expanded clones.

TRBJ1-3,TRBV6-1,NA,NA,CASSEAPGDRDTIYF,TGTGCCAGCAGTGAAGCGCCGGGCGATCGGGACACCATATATTTT
TRBJ2-3,TRBV19,NA,TRBD2,CASSGAGDIDTQYF,TGTGCCAGTAGTGGGGCGGGAGATATAGATACGCAGTATTTT
TRBJ1-6,TRBV7-9,NA,NA,CASSLDLNSPLHF,TGTGCCAGCAGCTTAGACCTAAATTCACCCCTCCACTTT
TRBJ2-7,TRBV7-2,NA,TRBD1,CASRKAAGTGSYEQYF,TGTGCCAGCAGAAAAGCAGCCGGGACAGGGTCTTACGAGCAGTACTTC
TRBJ2-1,TRBV6-1,once,NA,CASTTGGLGGDEQFF,TGTGCCAGCACCACGGGGGGCCTCGGGGGCGATGAGCAGTTCTTC
TRBJ2-7,TRBV19,NA,NA,CASSINQFYEQYF,TGTGCCAGTAGTATAAATCAGTTCTACGAGCAGTACTTC
TRBJ2-2,TRBV7-6,NA,NA,CASSSYDRNTGELFF,TGTGCCAGCAGCTCCTATGACAGGAACACCGGGGAGCTGTTTTTT
TRBJ1-5,TRBV6-6,NA,NA,CASSYASDVNQPQHF,TGTGCCAGCAGTTACGCGTCAGACGTCAATCAGCCCCAGCATTTT
TRBJ2-5,TRBV7-7,NA,TRBD1,CASSSERGLWETQYF,TGTGCTAGCAGCTCAGAAAGGGGGCTTTGGGAGACCCAGTACTTC
TRBJ2-7,TRBV2,NA,NA,CASSEEGTAAYEQYF,TGTGCCAGCAGTGAGGAGGGGACAGCCGCCTACGAGCAGTACTTC
TRBJ1-6,TRBV6-5,NA,TRBD1,CASSRDRANSPLHF,TGTGCCAGCAGCCGGGACAGGGCTAATTCACCCCTCCACTTT
TRBJ2-2,TRBV27,NA,NA,CASRGQGLTGELFF,TGTGCCAGCAGGGGGCAGGGATTAACCGGGGAGCTGTTTTTT
TRBJ2-1,TRBV18,NA,TRBD2,CASSPLAGSSYNEQFF,TGTGCCAGCTCACCACTAGCGGGCAGCTCCTACAATGAGCAGTTCTTC
TRBJ2-7,TRBV9,NA,TRBD2,CASSVESGSSEQYF,TGTGCCAGCAGCGTAGAGAGCGGGAGTAGCGAGCAGTACTTC
TRBJ2-7,TRBV2,NA,NA,CASSTTGYEQYF,TGTGCCAGCAGTACTACGGGATACGAGCAGTACTTC
TRBJ1-1,TRBV7-9,NA,NA,CASSFTGMNTEAFF,TGTGCCAGCAGCTTTACAGGGATGAACACTGAAGCTTTCTTT
TRBJ1-1,TRBV5-1,once,NA,CASSLEGGPGTEAFF,TGCGCCAGCAGCTTGGAGGGAGGACCGGGCACTGAAGCTTTCTTT
TRBJ1-2,TRBV23-1,NA,TRBD1,CASTRCGTGHYGYTF,TGCGCCAGCACTCGATGTGGGACAGGGCACTATGGCTACACCTTC
TRBJ2-3,TRBV4-1,NA,NA,CASSQDRGTVADTQYF,TGCGCCAGCAGCCAAGATCGGGGGACGGTTGCAGATACGCAGTATTTT
TRBJ1-6,TRBV7-9,NA,TRBD1,CASSSLQGDNSPLHF,TGTGCCAGCAGCTCGCTCCAGGGGGATAATTCACCCCTCCACTTT
TRBJ2-5,TRBV2,NA,NA,CASNGGTKETQYF,TGTGCCAGCAATGGGGGGACAAAAGAGACCCAGTACTTC
TRBJ1-1,TRBV2,NA,NA,CASSSLGGNTEAFF,TGTGCCAGCAGCTCTTTGGGGGGGAACACTGAAGCTTTCTTT
TRBJ2-5,TRBV5-1,NA,TRBD1,CASSLGQGSGETQYF,TGCGCCAGCAGCTTGGGACAGGGGTCGGGGGAGACCCAGTACTTC
TRBJ2-1,TRBV7-8,NA,TRBD1,CASRDRAINEQFF,TGTGCCAGCAGAGACAGGGCCATCAATGAGCAGTTCTTC
TRBJ2-7,TRBV10-1,NA,NA,CASSAGNLYEQYF,TGCGCCAGCAGTGCCGGGAACCTCTACGAGCAGTACTTC
TRBJ1-3,TRBV18,NA,NA,CASSPILMVENTIYF,TGTGCCAGCTCACCAATCCTGATGGTGGAAAACACCATATATTTT